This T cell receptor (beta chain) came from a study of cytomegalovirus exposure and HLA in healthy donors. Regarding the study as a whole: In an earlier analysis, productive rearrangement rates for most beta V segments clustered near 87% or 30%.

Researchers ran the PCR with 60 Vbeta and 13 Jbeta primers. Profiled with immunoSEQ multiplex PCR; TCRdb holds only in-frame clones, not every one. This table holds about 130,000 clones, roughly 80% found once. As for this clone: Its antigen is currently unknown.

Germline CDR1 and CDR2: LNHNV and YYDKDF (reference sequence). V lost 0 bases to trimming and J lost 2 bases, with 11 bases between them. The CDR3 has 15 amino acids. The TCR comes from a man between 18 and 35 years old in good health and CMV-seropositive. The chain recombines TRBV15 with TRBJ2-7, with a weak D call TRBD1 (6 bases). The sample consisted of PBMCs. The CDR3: CATSRDRGGAYEQYF. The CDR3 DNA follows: TGTGCCACCAGCAGAGATCGAGGGGGAGCCTACGAGCAGTACTTC.